The 7 T cell receptor beta chains presented below share a single source sample, sequenced in a study of human T cells and chemical hapten exposure. Time point reported: patch test 2, 6 weeks after DPC sensitization. Indicated treatment: therapeutic diphenylcyclopropenone sensitization with weekly scalp DPC. TCRdb reanalysed the RACE reads using MiXCR and keeps one entry per CDR3 protein. The sample records 65,000 to 95,000 distinct CDR3 sequences, about 6.6% being singletons. The starting material was whole blood, obtained in connection with sensitization to the hapten diphenylcyclopropenone (DPC). These receptors originate from a woman between 25 and 40 years old with alopecia areata. Some clones in this sample may be carry-over from other donors' samples.

This clonotype has more than one count but fewer than ten. J is TRBJ1-2 and V is TRBV2; D unresolved. Trimming removed 5 bases at V and 3 bases at J, with 7 bases between. CDR3 length: 12 amino acids. Germline-derived CDR1 and CDR2 are SNHLY and FYNNEI. The CDR3 DNA is TGTGCCAGCAGTCCCCTACACTATGGCTACACCTTC. Translated, it gives CASSPLHYGYTF.

For this clonotype: A junction boundary mismatches the germline segment, possibly from a read error. The V gene is TRBV7-9, the J gene TRBJ1-1; D uncertain. The CDR3 runs 11 residues. CDR1 SEHNR and CDR2 FQNEAQ come from the germline V gene (reference sequence). In DNA form, the CDR3 reads TGTGCCAGCAGCTTAGGAAGTCGGGCGCTCTTT. Translating gives CASSLGSRALF.

The chain has TRBV4-2 and TRBJ1-4; 7 bases are a match to TRBD1. With 1 base clipped from V and 5 bases from J, the junction kept 7 bases outside the gene matches. This CDR3 is 16 amino acids long. Germline CDR1 reads LGHNA; CDR2 reads YNFKEQ. In DNA form, the CDR3 reads TGTGCCAGCAGCCAAGTCGTGGCAGGGGGGAATGAAAAACTGTTTTTT. Protein sequence: CASSQVVAGGNEKLFF.

This clonotype was recorded many times. V and J are TRBV28 and TRBJ1-3; tentative D call: TRBD1 (5 bases). Germline loops: CDR1 MDHEN, CDR2 SYDVKM. The CDR3 totals 18 residues. V was trimmed by 1 base and J by 0 bases, leaving 16 bases between them. In DNA form, the CDR3 reads TGTGCCAGCAGTTTATTGGGACCCCTACGACGCTCTGGAAACACCATATATTTT. As protein: CASSLLGPLRRSGNTIYF.

The chain recombines TRBV2 with TRBJ1-4; perhaps TRBD1 as D (5 bases). Germline CDR1 SNHLY, CDR2 FYNNEI. Trimming cost V 1 base and J 2 bases, with 11 bases left between them. CDR3 size: 16 residues. CDR3 in DNA: TGTGCCAGCAGTGAAGTAAGGGGACGGACTAATGAAAAACTGTTTTTT. Its translation: CASSEVRGRTNEKLFF.

This clonotype showed up many times. V gene TRBV6-4 combines with J gene TRBJ2-3, with 11 bases matching TRBD2. V lost 3 bases to trimming and J lost 1 base; unmatched junction nucleotides: 0. Germline V gene lookup returns CDR1 MRHNA and CDR2 SNTAGT. This CDR3 contains 15 residues. CDR3 sequence: CASSETSGGTDTQYF. The CDR3, as DNA: TGTGCCAGCAGTGAGACTAGCGGGGGCACAGATACGCAGTATTTT.

This clonotype showed up many times. The chain uses TRBV27 and TRBJ2-3; 10 positions match TRBD2. The CDR3 contains 15 residues. CDR1 is MNHEY and CDR2 is SMNVEV in the germline V gene (reference sequence). With 3 bases clipped from V and 4 bases from J, the junction kept 4 bases outside the gene matches. CDR3 loop: CASSLSGGGADTQYF. Here the CDR3 DNA reads TGTGCCAGCAGTTTGAGCGGGGGGGGGGCAGATACGCAGTATTTT.